This T cell receptor beta chain came from a study of blood T cell repertoires in COVID-19 (dated by TCRdb to 2018 to 2021). With regard to the full study: Samples covering the acute and convalescent phases of COVID-19 were provided by collaborators in the United States, Italy and Spain. A de-identified subject ID, COVID-19 status, age in years and sex were almost always included in the sample metadata. The material from the prospective study consisted of cDNA or gDNA derived from T cells, B-cell-depleted T cells, or PBMCs. The samples were drawn from two sources: the first 160 participants of the ongoing ImmuneRACE study, and 1,000 to 1,500 subjects contributed by 6 global collaborators. The dataset comprised deeply sampled blood TCRbeta repertoires from subjects exposed to, actively infected with, or recovered from COVID-19. HLA class I and class II types, where available, came from metadata supplied by the sample provider rather than from assay-based typing. The repertoires were made available in a free public database intended to serve as a resource for research on the immune response to SARS-CoV-2. The paper as a whole reports these results and caveats: How much clinical and demographic metadata was included differed by source and by participant, and the metadata was provided uncurated.

TCRbeta CDR3 regions were amplified from genomic DNA by means of the immunoSEQ Assay, a bias-controlled multiplex PCR. On the authors' methods: The number of nucleated cells in each sample was estimated by amplification of reference gene primers within the assay. To quantify the absolute abundance of each unique TCRbeta CDR3 rearrangement, sequence reads were collapsed and filtered. For each sample, productive Simpson clonality was calculated as the square root of Simpson's diversity index across productive rearrangements. TCRdb re-hosts the immuneACCESS table, in-frame sequences only. Its copies lack some clones; in the studies checked, an unresolved V gene accounts for under half of them, and the cause for the rest is not known. The DNA gave D and trimming, while V, J and clone size come from that table. Across this sample there are about 120,000 clones, with 79% seen only once. The ten biggest clones cover about 40% of the sample.

Whole blood was collected in K2EDTA tubes by collaborating institutions according to the institutions' own protocols. For TCRbeta analysis, collaborators shipped samples as frozen whole blood, isolated PBMCs, or DNA extracted from either of those sample types. Counted from cysteine to phenylalanine, this CDR3 has 14 amino acids. Kept here is only the CDR3 DNA, which spans 42 bases and is read in frame from base 1. V is trimmed back by 2 bases and J by 6 bases, and the junction contains 6 bases that no gene match accounts for. Reading the germline V gene (reference sequence) gives CDR1 GTSNPN and CDR2 SVGIG. As to this clone: The clone's antigen remains unknown. Base quality data are lacking; no much larger clone is found one base away.

The sequence joins TRBV30 to TRBJ2-1, with 8 bases in between that match TRBD2. The sample was peripheral blood. The receptor was isolated from a man aged 40-50 years with active or convalescent COVID-19. The CDR3 protein sequence reads: CAWSRVSGSNEQFF. The sequenced DNA is TGTGCCTGGAGTCGAGTCAGCGGGAGCAATGAGCAGTTCTTC.